The 9 T cell receptor beta chains given below trace back to one sample, sequenced in a study of blood T cell repertoires in COVID-19. Clones were sequenced by immunoSEQ multiplex PCR, and TCRdb holds only the in-frame ones, with some missing. The sample yields fewer than 90,000 clones, just under 80% seen once. Input material: peripheral blood. Receptors originate from a man in his 70s with COVID-19, enrolled during active disease.

This chain uses TRBV5-6 with TRBJ1-5; the D is unclear. V was cut by 2 bases and J by 2 bases, with 11 bases left in between. This CDR3 has 15 amino acids. Per germline, CDR1 SGHDT and CDR2 YYEEEE. CDR3: CASSLSVLGNQPQHF. CDR3 DNA: TGTGCCAGCAGCTTATCGGTTTTAGGCAATCAGCCCCAGCATTTT.

The rearrangement joins TRBV24-1 to TRBJ1-2, with TRBD1 matching over 9 bases. From germline, CDR1 is KGHDR and CDR2 SFDVKD. With V trimmed by 1 base and J by 7 bases, 12 bases remained unmatched. This CDR3 spans 17 amino acids. Here the CDR3 DNA reads TGTGCCACCAGTGATTTAAAGACAGGGGGTAATGCTGGTGGCTACACCTTC. Translating gives CATSDLKTGGNAGGYTF.

On this clone itself: One junction end does not reproduce the germline sequence, and a read error may be involved. The V call is TRBV7-7, the J call TRBJ2-1; D is possibly TRBD1 (5 bases). CDR3 length: 14 residues. In germline, CDR1 is SSHAT, CDR2 FNYEAQ (reference sequence). Here the CDR3 reads CASSPAGNGNEQFF. In DNA form, the CDR3 reads TGTGCTAGCAGCCCCGCAGGGAATGGAAATGAGCAGTTCTTC.

The rearrangement joins TRBV24-1 to TRBJ1-1, with D possibly being TRBD1 (5 bases). Trimming took 3 bases from V and 5 from J, leaving 12 bases between them. Germline lookup yields CDR1 KGHDR and CDR2 SFDVKD. CDR3 size: 14 residues. The CDR3 DNA sequence: TGTGCCACCAGTGATGGCGACGGGGGTACTGAAGCTTTCTTT. This codes for CATSDGDGGTEAFF.

The rearrangement uses TRBV19 and TRBJ1-5; the D gene is possibly TRBD1 (5 bases). The CDR3 contains 15 residues. V shed 4 bases and J shed 5 bases, with 15 bases lying between them. From germline, CDR1 is LNHDA and CDR2 SQIVND (reference sequence). The DNA of the CDR3 is TGTGCCAGTAGTACCCCCGGCAGGGTGGATCAGCCCCAGCATTTT. Its translation is CASSTPGRVDQPQHF.

For this clone: At one end the junction does not follow the germline gene, possibly because of a read error. The rearrangement uses TRBV7-7 and TRBJ2-2; 7 bases match TRBD1. This CDR3 has 16 residues. The V gene's germline CDR1 is SSHAT and CDR2 FNYEAQ (reference sequence). Here the CDR3 DNA reads TGTGCTAGCAGCTTAGTGGACAGGCCGAACACCGGGGAGCTGTTTTTT. Its protein product is CASSLVDRPNTGELFF.

The V and J genes are TRBV24-1 and TRBJ1-1; D may be TRBD1 (5 bases). Trimming shortened V by 4 bases and J by 3 bases, and 11 bases separated the two germline ends. Germline CDR1 and CDR2: KGHDR and SFDVKD. This CDR3 contains 14 residues. CDR3 bases: TGTGCCACCAGTGAGACCGGGGGGGACACTGAAGCTTTCTTT. It encodes CATSETGGDTEAFF.

A word on this clone: Other nucleotide sequences in the sample specify the same CDR3. This chain uses TRBV7-8 with TRBJ1-5; no firm D call. In germline, CDR1 is SGHVS, CDR2 FQNEAQ. The V and J ends lost 0 bases and 4 bases respectively, with 4 bases between them. The CDR3 extends over 13 amino acids. This CDR3 is CASSLALNQPQHF. CDR3 DNA: TGTGCCAGCAGCTTAGCCTTAAATCAGCCCCAGCATTTT. Looking up the rest from reference TRBV7-8 and TRBJ1-5 gives the full variable domain: GAGVSQSPRYKVAKRGQDVALRCDPISGHVSLFWYQQALGQGPEFLTYFQNEAQLDKSGLPSDRFFAERPEGSVSTLKIQRTQQEDSAVYLCASSLALNQPQHFGDGTRLSIL.

The J gene is TRBJ1-2, the V gene TRBV19; weak D call: TRBD1 (5 bases). The germline CDR1 and CDR2 sequences are LNHDA and SQIVND (reference sequence). Deletions cut 6 bases from V and 4 bases from J, with 18 bases between. This CDR3 is 15 amino acids long. The CDR3: CASRRTRQYSYGYTF. CDR3 in DNA: TGTGCCAGTAGGCGCACTCGACAGTACAGCTATGGCTACACCTTC.